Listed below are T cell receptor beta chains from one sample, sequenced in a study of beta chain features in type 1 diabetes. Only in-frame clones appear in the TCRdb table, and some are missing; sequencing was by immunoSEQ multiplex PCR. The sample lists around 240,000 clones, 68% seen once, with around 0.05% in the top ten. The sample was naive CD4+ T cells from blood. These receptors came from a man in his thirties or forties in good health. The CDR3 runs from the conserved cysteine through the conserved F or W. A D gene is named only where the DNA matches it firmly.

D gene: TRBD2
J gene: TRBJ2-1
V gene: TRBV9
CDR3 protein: CASSVGILAGGNEQFF

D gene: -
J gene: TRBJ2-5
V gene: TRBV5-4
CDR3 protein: CASSLNRGGETQYF

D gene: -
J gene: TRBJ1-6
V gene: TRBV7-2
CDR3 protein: CASSLGPGDNSPLHF

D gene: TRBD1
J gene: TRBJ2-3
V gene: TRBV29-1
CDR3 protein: CSVEKPGTGLHDTQYF

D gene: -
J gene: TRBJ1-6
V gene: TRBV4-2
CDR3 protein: CASSQDRRTGNSPLHF

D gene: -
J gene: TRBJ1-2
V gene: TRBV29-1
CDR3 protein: CSDRTNYGYTF

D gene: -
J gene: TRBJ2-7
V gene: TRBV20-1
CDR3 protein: CSASMGHEQYF

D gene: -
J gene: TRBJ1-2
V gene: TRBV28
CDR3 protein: CASSQPDNYGYTF

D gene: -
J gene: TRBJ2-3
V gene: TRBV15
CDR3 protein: CATSRARLFQEDTQYF

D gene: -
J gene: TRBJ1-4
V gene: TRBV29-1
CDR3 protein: CSVVSGNEKLFF

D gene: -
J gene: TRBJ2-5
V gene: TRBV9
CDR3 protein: CASSLTSQETQYF

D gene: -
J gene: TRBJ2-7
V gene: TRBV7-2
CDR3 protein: CASSPAYEQYF

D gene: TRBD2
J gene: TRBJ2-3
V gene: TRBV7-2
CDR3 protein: CASSPRASGGPTDTQYF

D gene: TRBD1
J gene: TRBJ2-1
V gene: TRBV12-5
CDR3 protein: CASAPGTGEYNEQFF

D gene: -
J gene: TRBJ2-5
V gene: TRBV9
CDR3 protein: CASSQGRLSQETQYF

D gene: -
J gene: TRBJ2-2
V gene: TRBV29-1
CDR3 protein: CSGKPGANTGELFF

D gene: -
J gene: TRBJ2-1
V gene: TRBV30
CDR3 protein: CAWSVHYNYEQFF

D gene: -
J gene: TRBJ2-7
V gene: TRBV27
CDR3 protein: CASSVRDGLYEQYF

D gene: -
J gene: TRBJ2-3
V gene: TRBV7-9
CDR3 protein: CASSSRGSDTQYF

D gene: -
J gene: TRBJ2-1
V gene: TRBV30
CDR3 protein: CAWSVKGPRRNEQFF

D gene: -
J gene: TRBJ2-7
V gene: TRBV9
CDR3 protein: CASSVSGYEQYF

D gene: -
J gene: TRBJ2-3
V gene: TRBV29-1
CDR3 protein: CSVEGARGTDTQYF

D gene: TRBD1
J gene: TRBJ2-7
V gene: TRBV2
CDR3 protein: CASKPGQGQYEQYF

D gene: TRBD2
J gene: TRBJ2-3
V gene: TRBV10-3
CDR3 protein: CAISGTSGSADTQYF

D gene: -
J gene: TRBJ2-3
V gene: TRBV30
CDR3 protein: CAWKYQTQYF

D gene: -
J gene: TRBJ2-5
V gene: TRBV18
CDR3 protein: CASSPVGGNQETQYF

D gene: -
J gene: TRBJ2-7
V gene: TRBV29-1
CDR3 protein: CSVSKRDEQYF

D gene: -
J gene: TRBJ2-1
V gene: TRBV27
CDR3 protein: CVSHGSSSYNEQFF

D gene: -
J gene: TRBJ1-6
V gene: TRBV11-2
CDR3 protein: CASSLGGASPLHF

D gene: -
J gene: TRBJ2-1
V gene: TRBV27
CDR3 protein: CASSQRTSFPTYNEQFF

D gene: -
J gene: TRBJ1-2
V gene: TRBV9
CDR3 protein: CASSVGTRANYGYTF

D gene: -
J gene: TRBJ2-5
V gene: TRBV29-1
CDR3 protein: CSVEDFTGREFLFETQYF

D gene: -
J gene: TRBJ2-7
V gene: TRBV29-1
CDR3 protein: CSVRGLDFSSEQYF

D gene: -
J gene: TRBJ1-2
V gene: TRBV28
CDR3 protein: CASSLLNYGYTF

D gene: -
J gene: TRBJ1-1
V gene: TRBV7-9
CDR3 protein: CASGNTEAFF

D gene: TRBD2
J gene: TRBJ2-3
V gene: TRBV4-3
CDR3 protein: CASSQGAGTSGTDTQYF

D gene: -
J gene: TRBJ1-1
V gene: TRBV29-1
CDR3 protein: CSVVRNTEAFF

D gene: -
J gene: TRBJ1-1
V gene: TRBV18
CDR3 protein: CASSPAGIMNTEAFF

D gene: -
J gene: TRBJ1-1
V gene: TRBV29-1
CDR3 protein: CSAPVRGVNTEAFF

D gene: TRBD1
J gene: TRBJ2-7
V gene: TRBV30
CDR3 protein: CAWSGGQGAYEQYF

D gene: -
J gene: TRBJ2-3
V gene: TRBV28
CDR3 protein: CASSSPGATDTQYF

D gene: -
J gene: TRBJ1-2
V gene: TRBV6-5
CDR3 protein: CASSAGPYGYTF

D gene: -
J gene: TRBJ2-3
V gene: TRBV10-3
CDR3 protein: CAISRREGTDTQYF

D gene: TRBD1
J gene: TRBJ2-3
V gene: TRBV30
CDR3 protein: CAWSDKTGSDTQYF

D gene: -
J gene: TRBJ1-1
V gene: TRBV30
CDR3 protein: CAWSAHENTEAFF

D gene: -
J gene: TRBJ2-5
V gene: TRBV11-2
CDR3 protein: CASSPLAGETQYF

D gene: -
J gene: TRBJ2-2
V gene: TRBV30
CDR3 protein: CAWSIQGATGELFF

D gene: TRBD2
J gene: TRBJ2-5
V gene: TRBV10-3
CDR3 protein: CAISESTIAGVQETQYF

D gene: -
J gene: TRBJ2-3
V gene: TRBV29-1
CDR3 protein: CSVAGRNTDTQYF

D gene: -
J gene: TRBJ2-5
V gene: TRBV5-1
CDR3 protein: CASSLAGLDQETQYF

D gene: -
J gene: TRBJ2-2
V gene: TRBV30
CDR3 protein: CAWSEQINTGELFF